The 21 T cell receptor beta chains listed next were all sequenced from one sample in a study of OX40 agonist ivuxolimab in advanced cancers. TCRdb's table, derived via immunoSEQ multiplex PCR, lists solely in-frame clones and lacks some. The sample includes about 47,000 clones, around four fifths of them seen just once. This sample comprised CD4+ or CD8+ T cells sorted from blood, obtained in a trial of the OX40 agonist ivuxolimab. The source of these receptors is an adult with an advanced solid tumor such as melanoma, head and neck, liver or kidney cancer.

This chain links TRBV14 with TRBJ2-3; D is uncertain. CDR1 and CDR2 (germline): SGHDN, FVKESK. Trimming stripped 4 bases from V and 0 bases from J, with 5 bases between. The CDR3 extends over 13 amino acids. CDR3 protein: CASSLPSTDTQYF. The CDR3 DNA is TGTGCCAGCAGCCTCCCAAGCACAGATACGCAGTATTTT. Complete variable domain (other parts from reference TRBV14 and TRBJ2-3): EAGVTQFPSHSVIEKGQTVTLRCDPISGHDNLYWYRRVMGKEIKFLLHFVKESKQDESGMPNNRFLAERTGGTYSTLKVQPAELEDSGVYFCASSLPSTDTQYFGPGTRLTVL.

V gene TRBV19 combines with J gene TRBJ2-1; 7 bases align to TRBD2. The germline V gene has CDR1 LNHDA and CDR2 SQIVND (reference sequence). J gave up 3 bases and V 8 bases, and 1 base lay outside the gene matches. The CDR3 sequence is 12 residues long. CDR3: CASGTIYNEQFF. As DNA, the CDR3 is TGTGCCAGTGGGACTATCTACAATGAGCAGTTCTTC.

This clone occurred a few times. V gene TRBV7-3 combines with J gene TRBJ2-7; D possibly matches TRBD1 or TRBD2 (5 bases each). The germline CDR1 and CDR2 sequences are SGHTA and FQGTGA. The CDR3 is 14 residues long. Trimming took 6 bases from V and 3 from J, leaving 15 bases between them. The CDR3 region is CASSHRDRNYEQYF. Written as DNA, the CDR3 is TGTGCCAGCAGTCACCGGGACCGAAACTACGAGCAGTACTTC.

The CDR3 DNA follows: TGTGCCAGTACCCAAGGACAGGGTGACTATGAAGCTTTCTTT. Translating it yields CASTQGQGDYEAFF. The gene calls are TRBV19 and TRBJ1-1, with 8 bases fitting TRBD1. Unmatched junction bases numbered 11, after V lost 7 bases and J lost 7 bases. CDR1 is LNHDA and CDR2 is SQIVND in the germline V gene (reference sequence). The CDR3 has 14 residues.

The rearrangement links TRBV9 to TRBJ2-5; perhaps D is TRBD1 or TRBD2 (5 bases each). Trimming removed 0 bases from V and 1 base from J, with 7 bases in between. CDR1 is SGDLS and CDR2 is YYNGEE in the germline V gene. The CDR3 sequence is 14 residues long. CDR3 region: CASSVAGTQETQYF. The CDR3 DNA reads as TGTGCCAGCAGCGTAGCTGGGACCCAAGAGACCCAGTACTTC.

The gene calls are TRBV5-6 and TRBJ2-5; TRBD2 aligns across 8 bases. Trimming took 0 bases from V and 5 from J; bases not matched to a gene: 9. This CDR3 is 16 amino acids long. Germline values: CDR1 SGHDT, CDR2 YYEEEE. CDR3 nucleotide sequence: TGTGCCAGCAGCTTGGCCTTAGCGGGAACTTTTGAGACCCAGTACTTC. Its translation is CASSLALAGTFETQYF.

V and J are TRBV7-9 and TRBJ2-1; possibly TRBD2 for D (6 bases). The ends were cut back, 10 bases at V and 4 bases at J, with 14 bases in the middle. Germline assignment: CDR1 SEHNR and CDR2 FQNEAQ (reference sequence). The CDR3 has 13 residues. The CDR3 protein is CATIADPYNEQFF. The DNA of the CDR3 is TGTGCCACCATAGCGGACCCTTACAATGAGCAGTTCTTC.

CDR3: CASSSWGQGNYNEQFF. The CDR3 region has the DNA TGTGCCAGCAGCTCCTGGGGACAGGGGAACTACAATGAGCAGTTCTTC. V and J are TRBV7-8 and TRBJ2-1; 10 bases agree with TRBD1. The CDR3 runs to 16 residues. The germline CDR1 and CDR2 sequences are SGHVS and FQNEAQ. With 4 bases clipped from V and 3 bases from J, the junction kept 6 bases outside the gene matches.

V usage is TRBV11-2 and J usage is TRBJ2-7, with D uncertain. Germline V lookup: CDR1 SGHAT, CDR2 FQNNGV. This CDR3 has 17 amino acids. Trimming shortened V by 5 bases and J by 0 bases, and 20 bases separated the two germline ends. DNA of the CDR3: TGTGCCAGCAGCCAAGAAGGCCCTTCCGAAAGCTCCTACGAGCAGTACTTC. Translated, it gives CASSQEGPSESSYEQYF.

This clone was seen a handful of times. The chain carries TRBV7-3 and TRBJ1-2; TRBD1 is a possible D gene (5 bases). Germline lookup yields CDR1 SGHTA and CDR2 FQGTGA. Trimming stripped 4 bases from V and 7 bases from J, with 13 bases between. CDR3 size: 13 residues. The CDR3 bases are TGTGCCAGCAGCTCGCAGGGAGCAGGTGGCTACACCTTC. Translated: CASSSQGAGGYTF.

This chain uses TRBV4-3 with TRBJ2-1, with 7 bases aligning to TRBD2. The J segment lost 3 bases and the V segment lost 4 bases, leaving 3 bases of the junction unmatched. Germline-derived CDR1 and CDR2 are LGHNA and YSLEER. The CDR3 sequence is 14 residues long. The CDR3 is CASSRTSDYNEQFF. In DNA, the CDR3 is TGCGCCAGCAGCCGAACTAGCGACTACAATGAGCAGTTCTTC.

The rearrangement joins TRBV27 to TRBJ1-5; D gene uncertain. CDR1 is MNHEY and CDR2 is SMNVEV in the germline V gene (reference sequence). The CDR3 length is 14 residues. V was shortened by 5 bases and J by 2 bases, with 10 bases between the two germline ends. CDR3 in DNA: TGTGCCAGCAGTCCCGGACGGGGCAATCAGCCCCAGCATTTT. Protein sequence: CASSPGRGNQPQHF.

The chain combines TRBV29-1 with TRBJ2-1, with D uncertain. In germline, CDR1 is SQVTM, CDR2 ANQGSEA. The CDR3 has 17 amino acids. V was shortened by 3 bases and J by 0 bases, with 18 bases between the two germline ends. The DNA for the CDR3 is TGCAGCGTTGACGGATATAGAACGACGAGCTCCTACAATGAGCAGTTCTTC. This translates into CSVDGYRTTSSYNEQFF.

The chain uses TRBV7-2 and TRBJ2-5, with 9 bases lining up with TRBD1. CDR3 size: 13 residues. Per the germline V gene, CDR1 is SGHTA and CDR2 is FQGNSA. V gave up 6 bases and J gave up 5 bases; unmatched junction bases: 4. The CDR3 DNA follows: TGTGCCAGCAGGGGACAGGGTTTTGAGACCCAGTACTTC. The encoded protein is CASRGQGFETQYF.

This chain joins TRBV27 and TRBJ2-7; perhaps TRBD2 as D (6 bases). CDR3 size: 14 residues. CDR1 and CDR2 (germline): MNHEY, SMNVEV (reference sequence). V lost 6 bases and J 2 bases, leaving 14 bases between the germline ends. CDR3 amino acids: CASSLGGTTYEQYF. The CDR3 nucleotides read TGTGCCAGCAGCCTCGGGGGAACAACCTACGAGCAGTACTTC.

The chain carries TRBV4-1 and TRBJ1-1; 8 bases match TRBD1. The CDR3 sequence is 13 residues long. Germline assignment: CDR1 MGHRA and CDR2 YSYEKL. V trimming: 10 bases; J trimming: 7 bases; junction bases outside the gene matches: 11. In DNA form, the CDR3 reads TGCGCCAACCCTAAACAGGGACAGGTTGAAGCTTTCTTT. This sequence encodes CANPKQGQVEAFF.

This clone was observed once. V usage is TRBV7-6 and J usage is TRBJ2-5; TRBD2 matches 7 bases. This CDR3 has 13 residues. Trimming took 5 bases from V and 4 from J; bases not matched to a gene: 4. Germline values: CDR1 SGHVS, CDR2 FNYEAQ. This CDR3 is CASSPPGGETQYF. CDR3 bases: TGTGCCAGCAGCCCTCCGGGGGGAGAGACCCAGTACTTC.

This chain uses TRBV29-1 with TRBJ2-2, with 7 bases matching TRBD2. The length of the CDR3 is 15 residues. The trim removed 6 bases at V and 0 bases at J, leaving 7 bases unmatched. Per germline, CDR1 SQVTM and CDR2 ANQGSEA. The CDR3 loop is CSVEPSGTNTGELFF. The DNA of the CDR3 is TGCAGCGTCGAACCTAGCGGAACGAACACCGGGGAGCTGTTTTTT.

This chain connects TRBV28 to TRBJ1-6; unclear D gene. The CDR3 loop spans 11 amino acids. The germline gives CDR1 MDHEN, CDR2 SYDVKM. The ends were cut back, 6 bases at V and 14 bases at J, with 11 bases in the middle. This chain's CDR3 is CASSQPEALHF. The DNA for the CDR3 is TGTGCCAGCAGCCAACCCGAGGCCCTCCACTTT. Combining the CDR3 with reference TRBV28 and TRBJ1-6 gives the whole variable domain DVKVTQSSRYLVKRTGEKVFLECVQDMDHENMFWYRQDPGLGLRLIYFSYDVKMKEKGDIPEGYSVSREKKERFSLILESASTNQTSMYLCASSQPEALHFGNGTRLTVT.

V usage is TRBV2 and J usage is TRBJ2-2; TRBD2 matches 10 bases. V dropped 6 bases and J dropped 5; count of bases not matched to a gene: 9. The CDR3 is made up of 16 amino acids. Looked up from germline, CDR1 is SNHLY and CDR2 is FYNNEI. DNA for the CDR3: TGTGCCAGCAGCGGGCCAGGGACTAGCGAAACCGGGGAGCTGTTTTTT. It yields the protein CASSGPGTSETGELFF.

This clone has just one count. The chain couples TRBV6-5 to TRBJ2-1; 7 bases agree with TRBD1. Germline CDR1 MNHEY, CDR2 SVGAGI. This CDR3 has 15 residues. V was pared by 2 bases and J by 5 bases, with 6 bases of the junction left unmatched. The CDR3 sequence is CASSYPSTGDNEQFF. CDR3 DNA sequence: TGTGCCAGCAGTTACCCGAGCACAGGGGACAATGAGCAGTTCTTC.